The rows below give T cell receptor beta chains drawn from one sample of a study of OX40 agonist ivuxolimab in advanced cancers. The protocol was immunoSEQ multiplex PCR, while the TCRdb copy is restricted to in-frame clones and leaves out a portion. Found here are about 35,000 clones, about 74% of them singletons; the top ten hold about 19%. Sequencing was performed on CD4+ or CD8+ T cells sorted from blood, taken in a trial of the OX40 agonist ivuxolimab. The receptors were sampled from an adult with an advanced solid tumor such as melanoma, head and neck, liver or kidney cancer. Each CDR3 is given with its conserved first and last residue. A D gene is named only where the DNA matches it firmly. Clone size appears in some rows only: once, few, many, or a class for an expanded clone.

d_gene,abundance,v_gene,j_gene,CDR3nt,CDR3aa
.,.,TRBV9,TRBJ1-5,TGTGCCAGCAGCGCCCCGGGACGGCAGGGAAATCAGCCCCAGCATTTT,CASSAPGRQGNQPQHF
TRBD1,once,TRBV4-2,TRBJ1-1,TGTGCCAGCAGCCAAGGGGGGACAGGGCTCACTGAAGCTTTCTTT,CASSQGGTGLTEAFF
.,.,TRBV2,TRBJ1-6,TGTGCCAGCAGTGATTCCCTGGGGGCACGATCCTCACCCCTCCACTTT,CASSDSLGARSSPLHF
TRBD1,.,TRBV5-1,TRBJ2-3,TGCGCCAGCAGCTTGTATGGGACAGGAGTCTTCGTTTACACAGATACGCAGTATTTT,CASSLYGTGVFVYTDTQYF
TRBD2,large,TRBV7-2,TRBJ2-1,TGTGCCAGCAGCTTAGAGTGGGGAGGGACGGATGAGCAGTTCTTC,CASSLEWGGTDEQFF
TRBD2,.,TRBV6-5,TRBJ2-3,TGTGCCAGCAGTTCCCGACTAGCGGGGTTCACAGATACGCAGTATTTT,CASSSRLAGFTDTQYF
.,.,TRBV30,TRBJ2-3,TGTGCCTGGAGTTTATTCACAGATACGCAGTATTTT,CAWSLFTDTQYF
.,.,TRBV7-3,TRBJ2-1,TGTGCCAGCAGCGCCCTTCGAGGGATCCACAATGAGCAGTTCTTC,CASSALRGIHNEQFF
.,.,TRBV6-1,TRBJ1-2,TGTGCCAGCAGCCCCGGGAGCCACGCTGGCTACACCTTC,CASSPGSHAGYTF
.,few,TRBV5-1,TRBJ1-1,TGCGCCAGCAGCACACCCGGGACCCTTGAAGCTTTCTTT,CASSTPGTLEAFF
.,.,TRBV9,TRBJ1-1,TGTGCCAGCAGCGCGGGGGTGAACACTGAAGCTTTCTTT,CASSAGVNTEAFF
TRBD2,.,TRBV27,TRBJ2-1,TGTGCCAGCAGTGTCCCGGGACTAGCGGGGAATGAGCAGTTCTTC,CASSVPGLAGNEQFF
.,.,TRBV7-7,TRBJ2-3,TGTGCCAGCAGCTTAGACGGCAGCACAGATACGCAGTATTTT,CASSLDGSTDTQYF
TRBD2,.,TRBV10-2,TRBJ2-2,TGCGCCAGCAGTGAGCTACTAGCGGGGGGGAACACCGGGGAGCTGTTTTTT,CASSELLAGGNTGELFF
.,.,TRBV7-8,TRBJ1-1,TGTGCCAGCAGCCCCACGCGGGGGGCTAGGACTGAAGCTTTCTTT,CASSPTRGARTEAFF
TRBD2,.,TRBV9,TRBJ2-3,TGTGCCAGCAGCGTAGCGGGGGGGCGAGGGGATACGCAGTATTTT,CASSVAGGRGDTQYF
TRBD1,few,TRBV6-6,TRBJ1-5,TGTGCCAGCAGCTATGGGACAGGGGATTATCAGCCCCAGCATTTT,CASSYGTGDYQPQHF
.,few,TRBV2,TRBJ1-1,TGTGCCAGCAGTGGCCAGAACACTGAAGCTTTCTTT,CASSGQNTEAFF
.,.,TRBV18,TRBJ2-1,TGTGCCAGCTCACCAGGCGCGCAAAACAATGAGCAGTTCTTC,CASSPGAQNNEQFF
TRBD1,.,TRBV7-9,TRBJ1-1,TGTGCCAGCAGCCAGACAGGGGTTAGGTGGAACACTGAAGCTTTCTTT,CASSQTGVRWNTEAFF
.,few,TRBV7-9,TRBJ1-1,TGTGCCAGCAGCGTCGACAGTAGGAACACTGAAGCTTTCTTT,CASSVDSRNTEAFF
.,few,TRBV18,TRBJ1-2,TGTGCCAGCTCACCACCTGGGGCGGGCTATGGCTACACCTTC,CASSPPGAGYGYTF